This TCR beta chain was retrieved from a study of PD-1 blockade in classical Hodgkin lymphoma. Study-wide results and caveats: For complete responders, baseline diversity was comparable to that of newly diagnosed patients. CD4+ TCR diversity rose significantly by C4D1, and CD8+ TCR diversity did not.

Germline V gene lookup returns CDR1 SGHRS and CDR2 YFSETQ. Trimming cost V 1 base and J 3 bases; bases outside gene matches: 4. This CDR3 has 14 residues. Time point in this sample: cycle 4 day 1 (C4D1), after six to seven weeks of nivolumab. All patients experienced relapse after autologous stem cell transplantation, and brentuximab vedotin exposure was variable. Generated by immunoSEQ multiplex PCR, the TCRdb table keeps only in-frame clones and is missing some. There are about 24,000 clones in the sample; roughly 86% occur only once, and 22% lies in the top ten. Concerning this clone itself: Its antigen is currently unknown.

This specimen was peripheral blood mononuclear cells (PBMCs), taken before the fourth cycle of nivolumab. J is TRBJ2-7 and V is TRBV5-1, with TRBD2 identical over 7 bases. This clonotype was sampled from a human donor with classical Hodgkin lymphoma. The chain's CDR3 is CASSLRGDGYEQYF. CDR3 coding DNA: TGCGCCAGCAGCTTGCGGGGGGACGGCTACGAGCAGTACTTC.